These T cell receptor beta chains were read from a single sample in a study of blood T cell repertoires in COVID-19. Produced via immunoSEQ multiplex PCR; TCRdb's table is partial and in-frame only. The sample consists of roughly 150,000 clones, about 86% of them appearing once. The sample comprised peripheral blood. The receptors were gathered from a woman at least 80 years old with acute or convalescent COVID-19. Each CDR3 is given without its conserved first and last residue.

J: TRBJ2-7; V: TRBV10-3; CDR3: AIRDPTGRSEQY
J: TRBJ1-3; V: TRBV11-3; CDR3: ASSLEGPGAGNTIY
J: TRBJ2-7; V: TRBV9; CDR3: ASSAGQGLNEQY
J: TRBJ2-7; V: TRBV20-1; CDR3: SASLGTGNYEQY
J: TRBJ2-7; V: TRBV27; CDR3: ASSLAGTGRIRDPLGEQY
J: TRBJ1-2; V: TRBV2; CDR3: ATSGQGSEGYT
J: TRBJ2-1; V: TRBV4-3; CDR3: ASSHFYNEQF
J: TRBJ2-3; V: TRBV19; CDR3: ASSIDHTTRADTQY
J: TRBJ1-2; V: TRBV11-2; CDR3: ASSPVQPLANYGYT
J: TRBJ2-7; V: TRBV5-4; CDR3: ASSLDGSGSAYEQY
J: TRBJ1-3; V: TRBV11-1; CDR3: ASSLGPGSGNTIY
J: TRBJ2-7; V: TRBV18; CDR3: ASSRTGGDYEQY
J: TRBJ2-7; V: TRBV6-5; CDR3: ASRTGLAGVDEQY
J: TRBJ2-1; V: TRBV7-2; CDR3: ASSLSGSSYNEQF
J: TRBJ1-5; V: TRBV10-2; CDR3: ASADRVNQPQH
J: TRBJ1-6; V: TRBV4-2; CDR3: ASSQEGRSGTASSYNSPPH
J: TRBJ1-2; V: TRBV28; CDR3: ATHDRLNGYT
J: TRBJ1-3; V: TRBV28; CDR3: ASQTQGLISGNTIY
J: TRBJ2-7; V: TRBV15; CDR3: ATSKGVTYEQY
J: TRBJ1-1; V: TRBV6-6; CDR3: ASSPLGQGARTGPEAF
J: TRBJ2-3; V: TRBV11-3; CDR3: ASSLRTGTTRGDTQY
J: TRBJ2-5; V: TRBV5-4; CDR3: ASSSSIAGGSETQY
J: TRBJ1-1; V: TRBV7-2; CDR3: ASSLGLGGTEAF
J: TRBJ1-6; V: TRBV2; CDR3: ASSKDRLNSPLH
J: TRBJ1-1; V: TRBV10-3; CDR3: AIRQAGGAF
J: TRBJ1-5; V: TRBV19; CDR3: ASTSGLGRLQPQH
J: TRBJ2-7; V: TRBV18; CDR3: ASSSRTIDEQY
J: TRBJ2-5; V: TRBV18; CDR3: ASSPPTGGQETQY
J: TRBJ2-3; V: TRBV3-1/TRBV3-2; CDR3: ASSKGTAITDTQY
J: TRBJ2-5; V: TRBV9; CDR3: ASSGGLAGGKGETQY
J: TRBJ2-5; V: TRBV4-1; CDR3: ASSQGAGGAYQETQY
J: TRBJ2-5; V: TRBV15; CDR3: ATSRDLRLAGENLGTQY
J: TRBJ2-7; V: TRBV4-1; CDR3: ASSQDGASAEQY
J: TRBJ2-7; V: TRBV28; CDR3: ASSLGQGRAGEQY
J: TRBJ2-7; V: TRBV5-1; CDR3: ASSGQGRNEQY
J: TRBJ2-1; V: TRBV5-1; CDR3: ASRSGTSGGQITYNEQF
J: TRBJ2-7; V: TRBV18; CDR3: ASSLRGRSYEQY
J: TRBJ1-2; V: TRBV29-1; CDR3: SVEVGGRGVDGYT
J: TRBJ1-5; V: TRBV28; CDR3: ASSKSRDRGWLNQPQH
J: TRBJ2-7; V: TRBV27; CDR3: ASSRTMGSGSLIRVGSYEQY
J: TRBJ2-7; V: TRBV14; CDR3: ASSHRDPSVY
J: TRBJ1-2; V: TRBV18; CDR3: ASSPGQGLNGYT
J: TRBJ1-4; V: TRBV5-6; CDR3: ASSSSVWRGNEKLF
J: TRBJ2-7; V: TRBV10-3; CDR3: AISVDAGIYEQY
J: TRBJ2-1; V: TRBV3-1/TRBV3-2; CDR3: ASSQGPSGLTYEQF
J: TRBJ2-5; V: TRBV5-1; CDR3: ASSWSGRAEETQY
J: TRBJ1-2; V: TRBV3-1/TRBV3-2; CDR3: ASSPGTGEWWYGYT
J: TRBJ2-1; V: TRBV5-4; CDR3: ASSPTGGGEQF
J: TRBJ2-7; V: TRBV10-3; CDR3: AVRDTQSYEQY
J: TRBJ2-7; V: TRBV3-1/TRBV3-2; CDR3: ASSQSWTSGSFYEQY
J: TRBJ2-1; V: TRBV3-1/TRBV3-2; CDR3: ASTPDRGGEQF
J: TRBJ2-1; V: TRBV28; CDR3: ASSLSPGTSDYNEQF